This T cell receptor (beta chain) emerged from a study of T cells in Graves' hyperthyroidism and ophthalmopathy. Regarding the study as a whole: Most clonotypes expanded in the thyroid (above 0.001) were also present in blood.

On this clonotype itself: Its cognate antigen is unknown.

RNA transcripts provided the source from which TCR beta CDR3 regions were amplified. Using the HTBI primer set, a first-round RT-PCR was run on the TCR CDR3. A single record per CDR3 protein comes from TCRdb applying MiXCR to the multiplex PCR reads. Of about 150,000 distinct CDR3 sequences in the sample, around 21% were seen once. Patients were aged 18 to 65, had disease duration under 2 months, and had newly diagnosed hyperthyroidism. Specimen: blood. The sequence derives from a woman between 50 and 59 years old with Graves' hyperthyroidism that later progressed to Graves' ophthalmopathy.

CDR3 bases: TGTGCCAGCAGTAAGACAGGGGGCAATTCACCCCTCCACTTT. Protein: CASSKTGGNSPLHF. This chain joins TRBV28 and TRBJ1-6, with TRBD1 matching 10 bases. The CDR3 consists of 14 residues. The J segment lost 7 bases and the V segment lost 5 bases, leaving 2 bases of the junction unmatched. Germline-derived CDR1 and CDR2 are MDHEN and SYDVKM.